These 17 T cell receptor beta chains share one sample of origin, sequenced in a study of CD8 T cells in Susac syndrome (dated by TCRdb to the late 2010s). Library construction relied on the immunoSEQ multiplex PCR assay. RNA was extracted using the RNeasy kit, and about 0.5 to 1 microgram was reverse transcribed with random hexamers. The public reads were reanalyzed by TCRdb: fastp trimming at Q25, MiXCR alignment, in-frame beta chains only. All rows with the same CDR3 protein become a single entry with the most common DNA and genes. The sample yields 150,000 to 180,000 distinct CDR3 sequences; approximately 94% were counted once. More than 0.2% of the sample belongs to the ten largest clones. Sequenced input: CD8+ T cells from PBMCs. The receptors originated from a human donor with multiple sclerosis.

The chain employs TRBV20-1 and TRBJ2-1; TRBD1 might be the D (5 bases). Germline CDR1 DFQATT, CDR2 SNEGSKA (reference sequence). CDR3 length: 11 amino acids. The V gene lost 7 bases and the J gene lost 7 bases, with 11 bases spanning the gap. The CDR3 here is CSVQAGNEQFF. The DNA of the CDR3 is TGCAGTGTCCAAGCAGGGAATGAGCAGTTCTTC.

The CDR3 DNA reads as TGTGCCATCACCGGACAGGGGGACGGGACCGGGGAGCTGTTTTTT. This translates into CAITGQGDGTGELFF. This chain links TRBV10-3 with TRBJ2-2, with TRBD1 identical over 10 bases. Germline V lookup: CDR1 ENHRY, CDR2 SYGVKD. This CDR3 contains 15 residues. V gave up 7 bases and J gave up 5 bases; unmatched junction bases: 7.

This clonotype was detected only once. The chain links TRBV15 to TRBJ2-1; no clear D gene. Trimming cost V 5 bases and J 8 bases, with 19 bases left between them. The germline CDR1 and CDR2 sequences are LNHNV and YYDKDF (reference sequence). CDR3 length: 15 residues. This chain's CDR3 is CATSRLKLRSDEQFF. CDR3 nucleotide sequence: TGTGCCACCAGCCGACTCAAACTGCGGAGCGATGAGCAGTTCTTC.

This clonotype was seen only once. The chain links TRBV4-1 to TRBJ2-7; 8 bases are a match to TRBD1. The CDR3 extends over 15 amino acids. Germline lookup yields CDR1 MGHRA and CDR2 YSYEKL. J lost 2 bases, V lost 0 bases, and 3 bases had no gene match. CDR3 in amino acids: CASSQDGTGTYEQYF. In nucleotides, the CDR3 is TGCGCCAGCAGCCAAGATGGGACAGGAACCTACGAGCAGTACTTC.

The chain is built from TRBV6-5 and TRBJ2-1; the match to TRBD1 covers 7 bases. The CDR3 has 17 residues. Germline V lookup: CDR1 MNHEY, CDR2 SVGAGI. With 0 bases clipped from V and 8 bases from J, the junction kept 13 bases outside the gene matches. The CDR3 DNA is TGTGCCAGCAGTTACTCGATTGGAAGGGGGCGCGTCGATGAGCAGTTCTTC. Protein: CASSYSIGRGRVDEQFF.

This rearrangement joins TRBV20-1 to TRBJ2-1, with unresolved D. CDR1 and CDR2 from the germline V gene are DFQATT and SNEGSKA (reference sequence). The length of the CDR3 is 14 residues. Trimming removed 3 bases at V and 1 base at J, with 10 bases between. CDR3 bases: TGCAGTGCTAGGGGAACGATTTCCTACAATGAGCAGTTCTTC. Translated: CSARGTISYNEQFF.

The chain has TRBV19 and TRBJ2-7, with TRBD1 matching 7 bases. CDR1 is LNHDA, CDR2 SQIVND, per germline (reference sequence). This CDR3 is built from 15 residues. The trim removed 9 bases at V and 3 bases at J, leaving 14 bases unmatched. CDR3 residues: CASSLPGQQNYEQYF. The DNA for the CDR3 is TGTGCCAGCTCGCTACCGGGACAGCAAAACTACGAGCAGTACTTC.

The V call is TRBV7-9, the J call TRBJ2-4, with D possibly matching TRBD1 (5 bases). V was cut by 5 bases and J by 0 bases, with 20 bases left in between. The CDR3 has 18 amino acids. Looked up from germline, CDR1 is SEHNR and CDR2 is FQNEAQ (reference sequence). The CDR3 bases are TGTGCCAGCAGCCCTCCCCCCGACAGAGATATAGCCAAAAACATTCAGTACTTC. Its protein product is CASSPPPDRDIAKNIQYF. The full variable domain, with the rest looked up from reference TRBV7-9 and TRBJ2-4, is DTGVSQNPRHKITKRGQNVTFRCDPISEHNRLYWYRQTLGQGPEFLTYFQNEAQLEKSRLLSDRFSAERPKGSFSTLEIQRTEQGDSAMYLCASSPPPDRDIAKNIQYFGAGTRLSVL.

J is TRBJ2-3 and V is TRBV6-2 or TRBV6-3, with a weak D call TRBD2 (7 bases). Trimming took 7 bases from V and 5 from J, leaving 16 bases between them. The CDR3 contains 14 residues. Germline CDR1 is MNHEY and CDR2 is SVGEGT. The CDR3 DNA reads TGTGCCAGCACCCCGGGGGGCTTGGGAGATACGCAGTATTTT. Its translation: CASTPGGLGDTQYF.

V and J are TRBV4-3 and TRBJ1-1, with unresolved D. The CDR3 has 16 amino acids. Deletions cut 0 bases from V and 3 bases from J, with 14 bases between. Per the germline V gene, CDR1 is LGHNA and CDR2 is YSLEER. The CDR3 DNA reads TGCGCCAGCAGCCAAGATCTTACTACGGCGGACACTGAAGCTTTCTTT. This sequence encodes CASSQDLTTADTEAFF.

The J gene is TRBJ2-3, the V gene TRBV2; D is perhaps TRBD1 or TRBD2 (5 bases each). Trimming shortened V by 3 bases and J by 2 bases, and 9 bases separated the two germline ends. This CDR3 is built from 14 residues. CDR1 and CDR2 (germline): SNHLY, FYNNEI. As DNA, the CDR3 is TGTGCCAGCAGTGAGCTGGGGACCACAGATACGCAGTATTTT. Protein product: CASSELGTTDTQYF.

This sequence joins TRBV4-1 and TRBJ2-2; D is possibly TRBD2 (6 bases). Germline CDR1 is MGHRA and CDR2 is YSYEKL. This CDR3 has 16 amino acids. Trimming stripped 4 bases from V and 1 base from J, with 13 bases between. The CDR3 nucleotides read TGCGCCAGCAGCCTAGGTGGGGGGATGAACACCGGGGAGCTGTTTTTT. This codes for CASSLGGGMNTGELFF.

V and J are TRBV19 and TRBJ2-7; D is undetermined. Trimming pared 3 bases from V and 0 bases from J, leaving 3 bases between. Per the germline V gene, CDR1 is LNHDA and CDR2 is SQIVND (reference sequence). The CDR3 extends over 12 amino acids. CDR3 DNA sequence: TGTGCCAGTAGTATCGGCTCCTACGAGCAGTACTTC. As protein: CASSIGSYEQYF. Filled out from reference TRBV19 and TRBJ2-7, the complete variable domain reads DGGITQSPKYLFRKEGQNVTLSCEQNLNHDAMYWYRQDPGQGLRLIYYSQIVNDFQKGDIAEGYSVSREKKESFPLTVTSAQKNPTAFYLCASSIGSYEQYFGPGTRLTVT.

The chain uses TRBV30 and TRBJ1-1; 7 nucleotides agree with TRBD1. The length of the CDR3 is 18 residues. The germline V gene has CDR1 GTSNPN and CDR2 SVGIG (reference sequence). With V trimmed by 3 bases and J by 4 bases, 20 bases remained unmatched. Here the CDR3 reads CAWSVGVTMTGPSTEAFF. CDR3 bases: TGTGCCTGGAGCGTAGGGGTTACCATGACAGGGCCCAGCACTGAAGCTTTCTTT.

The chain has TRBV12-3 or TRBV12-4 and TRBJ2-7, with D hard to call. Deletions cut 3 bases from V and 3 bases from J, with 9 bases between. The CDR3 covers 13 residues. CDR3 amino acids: CASSFGLGYEQYF. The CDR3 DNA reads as TGTGCCAGCAGTTTCGGTCTTGGCTACGAGCAGTACTTC.

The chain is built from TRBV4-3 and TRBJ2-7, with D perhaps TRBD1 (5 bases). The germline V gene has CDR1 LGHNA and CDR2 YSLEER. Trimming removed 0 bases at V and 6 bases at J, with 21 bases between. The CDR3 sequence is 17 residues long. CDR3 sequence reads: CASSQERGTGPLLEQYF. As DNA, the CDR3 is TGCGCCAGCAGCCAAGAAAGGGGAACCGGGCCCCTACTCGAGCAGTACTTC.

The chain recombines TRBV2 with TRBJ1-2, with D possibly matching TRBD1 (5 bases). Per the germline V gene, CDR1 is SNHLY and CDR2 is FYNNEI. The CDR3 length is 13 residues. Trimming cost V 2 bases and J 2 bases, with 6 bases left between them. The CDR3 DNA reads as TGTGCCAGCAGTGAAAGACAGAACTATGGCTACACCTTC. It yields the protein CASSERQNYGYTF.